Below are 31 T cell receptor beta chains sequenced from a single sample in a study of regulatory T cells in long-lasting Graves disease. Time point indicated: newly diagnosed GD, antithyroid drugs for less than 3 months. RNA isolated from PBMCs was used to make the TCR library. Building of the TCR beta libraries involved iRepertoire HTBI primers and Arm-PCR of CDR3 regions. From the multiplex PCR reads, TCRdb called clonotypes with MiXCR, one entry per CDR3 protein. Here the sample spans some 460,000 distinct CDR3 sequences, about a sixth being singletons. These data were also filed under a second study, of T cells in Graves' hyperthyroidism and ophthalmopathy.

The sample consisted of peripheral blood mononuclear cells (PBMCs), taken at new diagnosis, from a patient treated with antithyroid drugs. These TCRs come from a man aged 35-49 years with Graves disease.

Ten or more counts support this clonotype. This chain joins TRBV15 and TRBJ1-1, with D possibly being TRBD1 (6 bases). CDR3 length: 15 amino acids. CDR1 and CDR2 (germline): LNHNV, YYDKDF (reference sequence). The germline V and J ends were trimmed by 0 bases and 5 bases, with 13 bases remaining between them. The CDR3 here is CATSRDPKQGTEAFF. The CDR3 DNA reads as TGTGCCACCAGCAGAGACCCTAAACAGGGAACTGAAGCTTTCTTT.

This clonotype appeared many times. CDR3 amino acids: CASSRIGISNEQFF. The CDR3 coding sequence is TGTGCCAGCAGTCGGATCGGGATAAGCAATGAGCAGTTCTTC. The chain has TRBV27 and TRBJ2-1; TRBD2 is a possible D gene (5 bases). Germline assignment: CDR1 MNHEY and CDR2 SMNVEV (reference sequence). Trimming cost V 5 bases and J 6 bases, with 14 bases left between them. The CDR3 runs to 14 residues.

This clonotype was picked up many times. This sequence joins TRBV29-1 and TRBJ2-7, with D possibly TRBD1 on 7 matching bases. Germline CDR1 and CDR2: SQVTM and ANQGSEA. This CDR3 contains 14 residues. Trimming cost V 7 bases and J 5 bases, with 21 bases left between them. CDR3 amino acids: CSALGGGTPHEQYF. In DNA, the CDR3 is TGCAGCGCCCTAGGGGGCGGGACGCCCCACGAGCAGTACTTC.

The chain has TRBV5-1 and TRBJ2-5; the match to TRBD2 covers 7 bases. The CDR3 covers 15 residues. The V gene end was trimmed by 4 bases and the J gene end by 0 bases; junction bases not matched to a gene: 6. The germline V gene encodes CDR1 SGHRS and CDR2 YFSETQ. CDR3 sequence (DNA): TGCGCCAGCAGCCGAGCGGGAACGGACCAAGAGACCCAGTACTTC. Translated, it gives CASSRAGTDQETQYF. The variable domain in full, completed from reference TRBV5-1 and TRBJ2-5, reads KAGVTQTPRYLIKTRGQQVTLSCSPISGHRSVSWYQQTPGQGLQFLFEYFSETQRNKGNFPGRFSGRQFSNSRSEMNVSTLELGDSALYLCASSRAGTDQETQYFGPGTRLLVL.

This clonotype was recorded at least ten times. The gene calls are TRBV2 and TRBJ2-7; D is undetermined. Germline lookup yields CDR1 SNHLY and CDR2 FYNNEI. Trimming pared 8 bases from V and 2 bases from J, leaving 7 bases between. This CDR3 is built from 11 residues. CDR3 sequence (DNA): TGTGCCAGCGGGCCTACCTACGAGCAGTACTTC. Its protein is CASGPTYEQYF.

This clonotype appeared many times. CDR3 bases: TGTGCCAGCAGCCAGACTAGCGGGGGTGAGACCCAGTACTTC. Translated: CASSQTSGGETQYF. The V call is TRBV7-9, the J call TRBJ2-5, with TRBD2 matching over 12 bases. With 5 bases clipped from V and 5 bases from J, the junction kept 3 bases outside the gene matches. The CDR3 covers 14 residues. The germline V gene has CDR1 SEHNR and CDR2 FQNEAQ (reference sequence).

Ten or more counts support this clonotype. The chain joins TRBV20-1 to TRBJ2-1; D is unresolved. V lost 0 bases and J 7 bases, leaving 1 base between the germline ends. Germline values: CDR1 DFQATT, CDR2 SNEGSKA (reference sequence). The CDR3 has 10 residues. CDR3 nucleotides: TGCAGTGCTAGAGAAAATGAGCAGTTCTTC. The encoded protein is CSARENEQFF.

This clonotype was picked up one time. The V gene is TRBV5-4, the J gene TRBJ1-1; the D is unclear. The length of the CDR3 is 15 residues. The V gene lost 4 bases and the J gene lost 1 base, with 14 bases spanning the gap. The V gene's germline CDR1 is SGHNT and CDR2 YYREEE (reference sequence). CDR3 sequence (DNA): TGTGCCAGCAGCCCGCCCCCGTCGAAGAACACTGAAGCTTTCTTT. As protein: CASSPPPSKNTEAFF.

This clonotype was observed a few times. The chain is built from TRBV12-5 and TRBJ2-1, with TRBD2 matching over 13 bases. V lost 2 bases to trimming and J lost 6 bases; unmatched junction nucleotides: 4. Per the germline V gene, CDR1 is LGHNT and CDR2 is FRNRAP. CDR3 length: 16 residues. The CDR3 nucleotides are TGTGCTAGTGGTTTGTTCCGGACTAGCGGGAGCAATGAGCAGTTCTTC. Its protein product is CASGLFRTSGSNEQFF. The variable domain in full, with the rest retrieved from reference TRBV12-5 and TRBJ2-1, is DARVTQTPRHKVTEMGQEVTMRCQPILGHNTVFWYRQTMMQGLELLAYFRNRAPLDDSGMPKDRFSAEMPDATLATLKIQPSEPRDSAVYFCASGLFRTSGSNEQFFGPGTRLTVL.

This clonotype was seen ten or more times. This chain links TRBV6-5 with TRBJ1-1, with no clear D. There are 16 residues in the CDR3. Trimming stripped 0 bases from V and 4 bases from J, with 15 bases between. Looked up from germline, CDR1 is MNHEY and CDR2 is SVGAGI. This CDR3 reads CASSYSRFGMGTEAFF. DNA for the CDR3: TGTGCCAGCAGTTACTCGCGTTTTGGGATGGGCACTGAAGCTTTCTTT.

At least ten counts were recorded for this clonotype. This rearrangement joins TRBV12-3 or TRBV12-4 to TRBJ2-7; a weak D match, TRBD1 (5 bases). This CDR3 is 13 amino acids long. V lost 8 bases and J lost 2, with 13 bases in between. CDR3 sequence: CASAQVGTYEQYF. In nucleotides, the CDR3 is TGTGCCAGCGCACAGGTGGGCACCTACGAGCAGTACTTC.

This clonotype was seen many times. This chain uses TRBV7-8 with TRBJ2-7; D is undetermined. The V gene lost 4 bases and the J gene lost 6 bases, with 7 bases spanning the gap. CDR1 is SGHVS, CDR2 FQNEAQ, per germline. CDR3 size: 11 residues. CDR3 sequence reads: CASSSEAEQYF. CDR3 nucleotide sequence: TGTGCCAGCAGCTCGGAAGCCGAGCAGTACTTC.

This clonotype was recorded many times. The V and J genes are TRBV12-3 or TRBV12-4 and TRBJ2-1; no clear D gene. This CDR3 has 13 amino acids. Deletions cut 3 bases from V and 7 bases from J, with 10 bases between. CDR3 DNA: TGTGCCAGCAGTTTCGGGCAGAGGAATGAGCAGTTCTTC. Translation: CASSFGQRNEQFF.

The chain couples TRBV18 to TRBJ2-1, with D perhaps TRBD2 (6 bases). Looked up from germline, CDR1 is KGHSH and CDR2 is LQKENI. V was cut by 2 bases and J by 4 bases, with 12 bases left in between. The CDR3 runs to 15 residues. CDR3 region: CASSPLAGLYNEQFF. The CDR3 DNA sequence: TGTGCCAGCTCACCATTGGCGGGATTGTACAATGAGCAGTTCTTC.

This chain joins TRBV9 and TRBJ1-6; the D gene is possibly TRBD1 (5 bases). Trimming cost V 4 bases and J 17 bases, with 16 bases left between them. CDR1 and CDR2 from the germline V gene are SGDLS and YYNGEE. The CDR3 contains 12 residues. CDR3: CASSLVGSGVHF. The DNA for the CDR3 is TGTGCCAGCAGCTTAGTCGGGTCGGGGGTCCACTTT.

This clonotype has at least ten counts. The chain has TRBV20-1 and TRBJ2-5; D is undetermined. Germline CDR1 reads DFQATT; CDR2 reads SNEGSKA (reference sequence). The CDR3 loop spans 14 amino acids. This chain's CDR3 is CRGWAPLTQETQYF. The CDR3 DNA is TGCAGGGGATGGGCCCCCCTCACCCAAGAGACCCAGTACTTC.

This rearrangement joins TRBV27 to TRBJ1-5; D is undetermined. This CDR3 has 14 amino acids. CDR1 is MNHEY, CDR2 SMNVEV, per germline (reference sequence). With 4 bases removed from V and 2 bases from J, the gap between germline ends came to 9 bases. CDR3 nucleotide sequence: TGTGCCAGCAGTTCCCTTGGGCGCAATCAGCCCCAGCATTTT. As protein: CASSSLGRNQPQHF.

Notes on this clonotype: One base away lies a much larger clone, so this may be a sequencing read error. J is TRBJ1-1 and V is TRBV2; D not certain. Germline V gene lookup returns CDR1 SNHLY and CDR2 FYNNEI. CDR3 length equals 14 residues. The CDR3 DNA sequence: TGTGCCAGCAGTGAAGATGCGGTTTGGACTGAAGCTTCCTTT. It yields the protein CASSEDAVWTEASF.

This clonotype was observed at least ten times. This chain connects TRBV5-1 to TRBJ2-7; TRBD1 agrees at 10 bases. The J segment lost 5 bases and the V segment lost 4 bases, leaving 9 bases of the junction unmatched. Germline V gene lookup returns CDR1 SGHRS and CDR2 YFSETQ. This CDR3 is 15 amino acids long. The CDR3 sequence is CASSVTGGSAHEQYF. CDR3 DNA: TGCGCCAGCAGCGTGACAGGGGGCTCGGCCCACGAGCAGTACTTC.

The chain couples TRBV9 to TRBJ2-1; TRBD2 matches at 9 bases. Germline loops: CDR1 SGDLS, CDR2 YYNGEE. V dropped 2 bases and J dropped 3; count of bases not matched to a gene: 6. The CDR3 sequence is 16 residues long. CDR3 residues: CASSVGGRAGYNEQFF. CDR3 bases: TGTGCCAGCAGCGTCGGCGGGAGGGCCGGCTACAATGAGCAGTTCTTC.

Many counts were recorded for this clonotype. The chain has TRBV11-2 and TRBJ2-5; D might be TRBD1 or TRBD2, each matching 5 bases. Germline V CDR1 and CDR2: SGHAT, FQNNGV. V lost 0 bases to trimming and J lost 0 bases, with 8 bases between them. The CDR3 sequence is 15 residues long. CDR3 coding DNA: TGTGCCAGCAGCTTAGATTGGGACCACCAAGAGACCCAGTACTTC. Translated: CASSLDWDHQETQYF.

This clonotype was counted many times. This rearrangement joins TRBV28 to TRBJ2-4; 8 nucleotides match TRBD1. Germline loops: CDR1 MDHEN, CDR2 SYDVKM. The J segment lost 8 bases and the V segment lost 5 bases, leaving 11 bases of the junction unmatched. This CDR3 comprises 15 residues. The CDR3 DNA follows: TGTGCCAGCAGTGGGGATCAGGGGGCGACTGACATTCAGTACTTC. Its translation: CASSGDQGATDIQYF. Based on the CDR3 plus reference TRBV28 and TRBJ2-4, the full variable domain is DVKVTQSSRYLVKRTGEKVFLECVQDMDHENMFWYRQDPGLGLRLIYFSYDVKMKEKGDIPEGYSVSREKKERFSLILESASTNQTSMYLCASSGDQGATDIQYFGAGTRLSVL.

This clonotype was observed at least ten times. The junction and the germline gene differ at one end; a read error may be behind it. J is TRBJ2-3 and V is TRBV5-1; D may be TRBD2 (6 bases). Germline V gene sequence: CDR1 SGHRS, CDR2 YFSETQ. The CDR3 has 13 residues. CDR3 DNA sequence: TGTGCCAGCAGCCGCGGGACTACAGATACGCAGTATTTT. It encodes CASSRGTTDTQYF.

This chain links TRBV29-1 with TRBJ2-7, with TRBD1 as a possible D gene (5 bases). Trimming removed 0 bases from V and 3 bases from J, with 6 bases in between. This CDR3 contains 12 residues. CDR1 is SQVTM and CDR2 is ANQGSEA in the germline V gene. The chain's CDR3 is CSVEETDYEQYF. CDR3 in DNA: TGCAGCGTTGAAGAGACAGACTACGAGCAGTACTTC.

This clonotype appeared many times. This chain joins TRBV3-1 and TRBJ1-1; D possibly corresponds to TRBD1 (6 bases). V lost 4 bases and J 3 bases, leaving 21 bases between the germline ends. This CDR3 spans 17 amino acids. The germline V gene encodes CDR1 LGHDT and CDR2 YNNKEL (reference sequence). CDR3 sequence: CASSPLGEGVRDTEAFF. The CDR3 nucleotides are TGTGCCAGCAGCCCCCTAGGGGAGGGGGTGAGAGACACTGAAGCTTTCTTT. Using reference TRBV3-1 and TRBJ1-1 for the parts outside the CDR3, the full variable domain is DTAVSQTPKYLVTQMGNDKSIKCEQNLGHDTMYWYKQDSKKFLKIMFSYNNKELIINETVPNRFSPKSPDKAHLNLHINSLELGDSAVYFCASSPLGEGVRDTEAFFGQGTRLTVV.

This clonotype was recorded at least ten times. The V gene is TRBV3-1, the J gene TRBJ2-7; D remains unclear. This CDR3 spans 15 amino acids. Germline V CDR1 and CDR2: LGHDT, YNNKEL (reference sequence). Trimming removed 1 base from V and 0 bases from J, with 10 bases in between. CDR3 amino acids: CASSQGRAVSYEQYF. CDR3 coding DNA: TGTGCCAGCAGCCAAGGGCGCGCCGTCTCCTACGAGCAGTACTTC.

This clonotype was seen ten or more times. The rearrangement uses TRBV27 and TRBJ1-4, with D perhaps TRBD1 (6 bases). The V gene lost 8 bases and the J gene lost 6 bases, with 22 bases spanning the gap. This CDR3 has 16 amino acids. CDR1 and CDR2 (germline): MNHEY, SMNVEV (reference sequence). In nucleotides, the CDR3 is TGTGCCAGCGGAGAGCCTCACAGGGACCTAGATGAAAAACTGTTTTTT. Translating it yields CASGEPHRDLDEKLFF.

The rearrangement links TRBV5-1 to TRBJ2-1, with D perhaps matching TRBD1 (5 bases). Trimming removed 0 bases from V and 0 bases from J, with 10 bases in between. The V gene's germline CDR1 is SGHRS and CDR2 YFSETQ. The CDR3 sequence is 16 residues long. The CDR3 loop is CASSLATGGSYNEQFF. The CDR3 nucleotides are TGCGCCAGCAGCTTGGCCACAGGTGGCTCCTACAATGAGCAGTTCTTC. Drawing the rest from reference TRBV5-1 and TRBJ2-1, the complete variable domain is KAGVTQTPRYLIKTRGQQVTLSCSPISGHRSVSWYQQTPGQGLQFLFEYFSETQRNKGNFPGRFSGRQFSNSRSEMNVSTLELGDSALYLCASSLATGGSYNEQFFGPGTRLTVL.

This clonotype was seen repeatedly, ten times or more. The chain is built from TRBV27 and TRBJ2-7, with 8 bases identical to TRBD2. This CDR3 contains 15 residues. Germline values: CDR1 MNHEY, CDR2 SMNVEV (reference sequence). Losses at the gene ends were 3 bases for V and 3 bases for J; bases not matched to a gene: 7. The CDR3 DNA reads TGTGCCAGCAGTTTTGGCGGGAGGAGAGGCTACGAGCAGTACTTC. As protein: CASSFGGRRGYEQYF.

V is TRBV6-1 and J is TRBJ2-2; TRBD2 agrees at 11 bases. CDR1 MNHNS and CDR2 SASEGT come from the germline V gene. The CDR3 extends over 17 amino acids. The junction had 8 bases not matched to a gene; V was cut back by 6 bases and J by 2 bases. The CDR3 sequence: CASRRGTSGPNTGELFF. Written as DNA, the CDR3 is TGTGCCAGCAGACGCGGGACTAGCGGACCTAACACCGGGGAGCTGTTTTTT.

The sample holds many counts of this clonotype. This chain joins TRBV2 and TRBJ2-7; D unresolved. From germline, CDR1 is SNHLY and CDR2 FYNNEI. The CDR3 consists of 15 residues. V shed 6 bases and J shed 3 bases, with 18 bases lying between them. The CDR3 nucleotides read TGTGCCAGCAGAAGAGACACAAACCCAGGCTACGAGCAGTACTTC. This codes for CASRRDTNPGYEQYF.